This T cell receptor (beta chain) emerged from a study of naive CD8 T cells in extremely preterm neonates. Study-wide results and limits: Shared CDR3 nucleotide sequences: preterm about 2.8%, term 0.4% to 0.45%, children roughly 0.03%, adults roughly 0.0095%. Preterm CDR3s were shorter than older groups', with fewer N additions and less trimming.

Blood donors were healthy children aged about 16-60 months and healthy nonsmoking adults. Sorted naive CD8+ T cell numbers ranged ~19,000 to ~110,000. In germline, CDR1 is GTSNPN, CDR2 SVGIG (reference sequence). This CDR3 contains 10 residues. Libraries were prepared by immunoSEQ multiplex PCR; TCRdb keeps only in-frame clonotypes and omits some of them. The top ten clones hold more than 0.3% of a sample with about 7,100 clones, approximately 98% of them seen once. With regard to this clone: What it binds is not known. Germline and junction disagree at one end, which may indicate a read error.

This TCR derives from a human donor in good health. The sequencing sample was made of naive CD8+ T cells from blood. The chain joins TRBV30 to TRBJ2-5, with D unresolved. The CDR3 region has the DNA TGTGCCTGGGGGCAAGATACCCAGTACTTC. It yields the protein CAWGQDTQYF.